This TCR beta chain appears in the sequencing data of a study of blood T cell repertoires in COVID-19 (dated by TCRdb to the early 2020s). Background on the whole study: The collaborator samples originated in the United States, Italy and Spain and spanned the acute and convalescent phases of COVID-19. The samples were drawn from the first 160 participants of the ongoing ImmuneRACE study and from 1,200 or so subjects provided by 6 global collaborators. Where available, HLA class I and class II types were obtained from metadata supplied by the sample provider rather than from assay-based typing. A de-identified subject ID, COVID-19 status, age in years and sex were almost always included in the sample metadata. The material from the prospective study consisted of cDNA or gDNA derived from T cells, B-cell-depleted T cells, or PBMCs. The repertoires were released in a freely available public database intended as a resource for research on the immune response to SARS-CoV-2. The dataset comprised deeply sampled blood TCRbeta repertoires from subjects exposed to, actively infected with, or recovered from COVID-19.

Broad study findings and their caveats: The amount of clinical and demographic metadata varied by source and participant and was provided uncurated.

Samples from volunteer blood donors who had recovered from COVID-19 were contributed by a second Seattle source. Whole blood was collected in K2EDTA tubes by collaborating institutions according to the institutions' own protocols. Collaborator samples were shipped for TCRbeta analysis as frozen whole blood, isolated PBMCs, or DNA extracted from either sample type. TCRbeta CDR3 regions were amplified from genomic DNA by means of the immunoSEQ Assay, a bias-controlled multiplex PCR. The original pipeline was this. The number of nucleated cells in each sample was estimated by amplification of reference gene primers within the assay. Sequence reads were collapsed and filtered to measure the absolute abundance of every unique TCRbeta CDR3 rearrangement. Productive Simpson clonality was computed per sample as the square root of Simpson's diversity index over productive rearrangements. Held by TCRdb, this immuneACCESS table contains in-frame sequences only and omits some clones. Under half of the omission traces to an unresolved V gene where checked; the cause of the rest is unknown. The V and J calls and clone size were taken over from that table, and D and trimming were inferred from the DNA. A total of more than 150,000 clones appear in this sample, 80% to 90% of them only once. The ten largest account for about 1% of the sample.

After removal of 4 bases from V and 1 base from J, the junction retains 15 bases not matched to a gene. The cysteine opens and the phenylalanine closes a CDR3 of 18 amino acids. The CDR3 DNA has 54 bases and is translated from base 1. CDR1 and CDR2 (SGHTS, YDEGEE) derive from the germline V gene. Regarding this clone: No cognate antigen has been identified for it. No clone much larger than this one lies a single base away; base qualities are absent.

Material for sequencing was peripheral blood. The chain is encoded by TRBV5-8 joined to TRBJ1-1; TRBD1 matches 8 bases in the middle. This receptor was obtained from a woman aged 18-29 years who had recovered from COVID-19. CDR3 reads: CASSRTGLSLVRNTEAFF. Here is the DNA: TGTGCCAGCAGCCGGACAGGGCTGTCCCTAGTACGGAACACTGAAGCTTTCTTT.